The T cell receptor (beta chain) described here comes from a study of T-cell reconstitution after alpha-beta-depleted transplantation in children (dated by TCRdb to 2016 to 2017). About the full investigation: Using TCR repertoire profiling, the study quantitatively followed how T-cell immune reconstitution unfolded in children after TCRalphabeta/CD19-depleted allogeneic hematopoietic cell transplantation.

This clonotype came up many times. Its antigen is unknown. No much larger clone is present one base from it, and per-base qualities are unavailable. To prepare the library, PCR was applied. This sample was sequenced with an Illumina HiSeq 2500. TCR library preparation used molecular barcoding, with unique molecular identifiers applied to normalize quantification of the TCRbeta repertoire. Clones were called with MiXCR by TCRdb after fastp trimmed the public reads at Q25, and only in-frame beta chains were retained. Identical CDR3 protein sequences are pooled into one entry, listed with their most common genes and DNA. For this sample the table gives 190,000 or so distinct CDR3 sequences, of which approximately 14% were detected only once. The ten largest account for less than 15% of the sample. Taken from cysteine to phenylalanine, the CDR3 has 14 residues. The only DNA kept is the CDR3, 42 bases in frame from the first base. The junction shows trimming of 0 bases on V and 3 bases on J, plus 10 bases between the germline ends. CDR1 SGHRS and CDR2 YFSETQ were looked up in the germline V gene.

The TCR originated in a human donor who donated a stem cell graft to a child with acute lymphoblastic leukemia. The material sequenced was PBMCs from the stem cell graft donor, taken from the stem cell graft. The V and J genes are TRBV5-1 and TRBJ2-7, and perhaps TRBD2 as D gene, on 5 matching bases. CDR3 region: CASSLVYRGYEQYF. The DNA sequence reads TGCGCCAGCAGCTTGGTTTACCGGGGCTACGAGCAGTACTTC.